One and the same sample provided the 20 T cell receptor beta chains below, sequenced in a study of T cell responses to AZD1222 COVID-19 vaccine. Produced via immunoSEQ multiplex PCR; TCRdb's table is partial and in-frame only. The repertoire holds 160,000 or so clones, about 90% seen once, with 4.4% in the top ten. The sequencing used peripheral blood, collected on day 0 of MenACWY control vaccination. These TCRs come from an adult in good health.

CDR3 region: CASSHVGSGELFF. Written as DNA, the CDR3 is TGCGCCAGCAGCCATGTTGGGTCCGGGGAGCTGTTTTTT. The chain couples TRBV4-3 to TRBJ2-2; D is unresolved. CDR1 LGHNA and CDR2 YSLEER come from the germline V gene. With 3 bases removed from V and 6 bases from J, the gap between germline ends came to 8 bases. This CDR3 spans 13 amino acids.

As DNA, the CDR3 is TGTGCCAACCTTCCCGGGACTTCCAGCTCTGGGGCCAACGTCCTGACTTTC. It encodes CANLPGTSSSGANVLTF. J is TRBJ2-6 and V is TRBV2, with a possible D match to TRBD2 (6 bases). The length of the CDR3 is 17 residues. Germline-derived CDR1 and CDR2 are SNHLY and FYNNEI. Trimming stripped 10 bases from V and 0 bases from J, with 19 bases between.

In this sample, this clone turned up once. The J gene is TRBJ1-2, the V gene TRBV19; unclear D gene. Trimming pared 3 bases from V and 0 bases from J, leaving 11 bases between. The CDR3 spans 15 residues. Germline lookup yields CDR1 LNHDA and CDR2 SQIVND (reference sequence). DNA of the CDR3: TGTGCCAGTAGTATTCATGGGGAAGCTAACTATGGCTACACCTTC. This codes for CASSIHGEANYGYTF.

This chain links TRBV7-8 with TRBJ2-7, with D possibly TRBD2 on 5 matching bases. V dropped 1 base and J dropped 3 bases, with 10 bases sitting between them. Germline loops: CDR1 SGHVS, CDR2 FQNEAQ. CDR3 length: 14 residues. CDR3 loop: CASSLVRDHYEQYF. DNA for the CDR3: TGTGCCAGCAGCTTAGTACGGGATCACTACGAGCAGTACTTC.

The V call is TRBV28, the J call TRBJ2-5, with D perhaps TRBD1 (6 bases). CDR3 length: 14 amino acids. Trimming shortened V by 3 bases and J by 9 bases, and 17 bases separated the two germline ends. Germline CDR1 MDHEN, CDR2 SYDVKM. DNA for the CDR3: TGTGCCAGCAGTTTCTCACCACCCGGACAGCCCCAGTACTTC. Translated, it gives CASSFSPPGQPQYF.

The chain is built from TRBV28 and TRBJ1-2; 7 nucleotides align to TRBD1. The CDR3 length is 14 residues. From germline, CDR1 is MDHEN and CDR2 SYDVKM. Trimming removed 6 bases from V and 4 bases from J; junction bases left unmatched: 8. CDR3 in DNA: TGTGCCAGCAGACTTGGGACAGCTCTCTATGGCTACACCTTC. It yields the protein CASRLGTALYGYTF.

This chain connects TRBV19 to TRBJ2-3, with D possibly matching TRBD2 (5 bases). V lost 7 bases and J lost 2, with 13 bases in between. This CDR3 has 14 residues. Germline values: CDR1 LNHDA, CDR2 SQIVND (reference sequence). CDR3 coding DNA: TGTGCCAGTAAAGGTGCGGGCTACACAGATACGCAGTATTTT. It translates to CASKGAGYTDTQYF.

V usage is TRBV2 and J usage is TRBJ2-1; D remains unclear. Germline V gene lookup returns CDR1 SNHLY and CDR2 FYNNEI. The CDR3 is 11 residues long. Trimming cost V 6 bases and J 4 bases, with 4 bases left between them. Written as DNA, the CDR3 is TGTGCCAGCAGCCCTTACAATGAGCAGTTCTTC. Its translation: CASSPYNEQFF.

The rearrangement links TRBV5-4 to TRBJ2-5, with 8 bases lining up with TRBD2. Germline V gene data show CDR1 as SGHNT and CDR2 as YYREEE (reference sequence). The CDR3 sequence is 15 residues long. With V trimmed by 4 bases and J by 4 bases, 9 bases remained unmatched. The CDR3, as DNA: TGTGCCAGCAGCCCCACTAGCGGCGTGGGAGAGACCCAGTACTTC. Its translation: CASSPTSGVGETQYF.

The V call is TRBV5-6, the J call TRBJ2-5; possible D gene TRBD1, 6 bases. This CDR3 region has 15 residues. V was trimmed by 3 bases and J by 1 base, leaving 13 bases between them. Germline V gene lookup returns CDR1 SGHDT and CDR2 YYEEEE. CDR3 residues: CASSSAGTPQETQYF. CDR3 coding DNA: TGTGCCAGCAGCTCGGCCGGGACACCCCAAGAGACCCAGTACTTC.

V is TRBV27 and J is TRBJ1-1; D is unresolved. CDR3 length: 11 amino acids. CDR1 is MNHEY, CDR2 SMNVEV, per germline (reference sequence). The V end lost 5 bases, the J end lost 3 bases, and 4 bases lay between the germline ends. In DNA, the CDR3 is TGTGCCAGCAGTACCCACACTGAAGCTTTCTTT. Amino acids: CASSTHTEAFF.

The CDR3 coding sequence is TGTGCCAGCAGCGGCAGGGGGCAGGCCACCGGGGAGCTGTTTTTT. It encodes CASSGRGQATGELFF. V gene TRBV7-8 combines with J gene TRBJ2-2; 8 positions agree with TRBD1. The CDR3 runs 15 residues. V shed 5 bases, J shed 4 bases, and the junction held 6 bases outside the gene matches. Germline V gene sequence: CDR1 SGHVS, CDR2 FQNEAQ.

This clone has more than one count but fewer than ten. The CDR3 coding sequence is TGTGCCAGCAGCTTGTACGCCGGGTCTGGGGAAGAAAAACTGTTTTTT. This encodes CASSLYAGSGEEKLFF. The rearrangement joins TRBV7-2 to TRBJ1-4; D call uncertain. CDR1 and CDR2 from the germline V gene are SGHTA and FQGNSA. The germline V and J ends were trimmed by 3 bases and 8 bases, with 19 bases remaining between them. The CDR3 length is 16 residues.

This clone was recorded once. The J gene is TRBJ2-7, the V gene TRBV2; TRBD2 is a possible D gene (7 bases). There are 14 residues in the CDR3. Germline-derived CDR1 and CDR2 are SNHLY and FYNNEI. V was cut by 10 bases and J by 3 bases, with 19 bases left in between. The CDR3 loop is CATHRGAGNYEQYF. The CDR3 DNA is TGTGCCACCCACCGGGGGGCAGGCAACTACGAGCAGTACTTC.

The rearrangement joins TRBV24-1 to TRBJ1-1; 8 nucleotides agree with TRBD1. The CDR3 has 15 residues. After removal of 4 bases from V and 3 bases from J, the junction contained 6 bases not matched to a gene. CDR1 is KGHDR, CDR2 SFDVKD, per germline. The chain's CDR3 is CATSDGQGRDTEAFF. For the CDR3, the DNA is TGTGCCACCAGTGACGGACAGGGCCGCGACACTGAAGCTTTCTTT.

V is TRBV7-2 and J is TRBJ1-5; D is ambiguous. Germline lookup yields CDR1 SGHTA and CDR2 FQGNSA. Trimming stripped 0 bases from V and 2 bases from J, with 8 bases between. The CDR3 totals 15 residues. DNA of the CDR3: TGTGCCAGCAGCTTAGCCCGGGGAGGCAATCAGCCCCAGCATTTT. It codes for CASSLARGGNQPQHF.

This clone was counted only a few times. The rearrangement uses TRBV28 and TRBJ2-3, with 7 bases that match TRBD2. Trimming removed 3 bases from V and 4 bases from J; junction bases left unmatched: 4. CDR3 length: 14 amino acids. CDR1 is MDHEN and CDR2 is SYDVKM in the germline V gene. CDR3 residues: CASSLGRVSDTQYF. The CDR3 coding sequence is TGTGCCAGCAGTTTGGGGAGGGTCTCAGATACGCAGTATTTT.

The chain uses TRBV7-9 and TRBJ2-7; TRBD1 might be the D (5 bases). The V gene's germline CDR1 is SEHNR and CDR2 FQNEAQ (reference sequence). V was clipped by 4 bases and J by 3 bases, with 16 bases between them. There are 15 residues in the CDR3. CDR3 nucleotide sequence: TGTGCCAGCAGCTCCAGGGCAGATACTCGCTACGAGCAGTACTTC. It specifies CASSSRADTRYEQYF.

The chain uses TRBV2 and TRBJ2-5; unclear D gene. Looked up from germline, CDR1 is SNHLY and CDR2 is FYNNEI. Deletions cut 7 bases from V and 5 bases from J, with 14 bases between. CDR3 size: 13 residues. The CDR3 here is CASTRPARETQYF. The DNA for the CDR3 is TGTGCCAGCACGCGGCCGGCACGGGAGACCCAGTACTTC.

The CDR3: CASSRRDTVNGYTF. CDR3 DNA sequence: TGTGCCAGCAGTCGACGGGACACTGTGAATGGCTACACCTTC. The rearrangement joins TRBV28 to TRBJ1-2; tentative D call: TRBD1 (6 bases). This CDR3 has 14 residues. Trimming cost V 5 bases and J 6 bases, with 16 bases left between them. Germline values: CDR1 MDHEN, CDR2 SYDVKM.